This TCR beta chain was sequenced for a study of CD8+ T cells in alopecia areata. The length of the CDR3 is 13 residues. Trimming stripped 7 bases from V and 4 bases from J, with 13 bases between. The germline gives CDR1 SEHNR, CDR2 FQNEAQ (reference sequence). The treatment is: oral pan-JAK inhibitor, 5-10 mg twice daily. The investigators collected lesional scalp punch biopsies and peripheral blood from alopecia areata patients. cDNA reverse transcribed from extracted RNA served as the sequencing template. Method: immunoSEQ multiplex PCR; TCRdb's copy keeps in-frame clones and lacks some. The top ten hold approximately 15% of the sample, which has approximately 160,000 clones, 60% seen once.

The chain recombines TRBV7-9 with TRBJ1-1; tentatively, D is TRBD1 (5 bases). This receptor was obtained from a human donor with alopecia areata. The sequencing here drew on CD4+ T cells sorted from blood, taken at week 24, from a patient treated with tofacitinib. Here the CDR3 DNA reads TGTGCCAGCACCCTCAACGGGGGCACTGAAGCTTTCTTT. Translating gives CASTLNGGTEAFF.